Listed below are T cell receptor beta chains from one sample, sequenced in a study of shared clonotypes between healthy human individuals. Clones were read by immunoSEQ multiplex PCR, and TCRdb kept only the in-frame ones, dropping some. The repertoire holds roughly 2 million clones, with approximately 95% as singletons. The specimen was naive CD4+ T cells sorted from blood. The receptors here all came from a man aged 18 to 30 in good health. Each CDR3 is given with its conserved first and last residue. A D gene is named only where the DNA matches it firmly. Clone size is not always given. Where it is, it says once, few, many or a class for expanded clones.

TRBV5-4	TRBJ2-7	NA	NA	14	CASSSPTDTYEQYF	TGTGCCAGCAGCTCCCCGACGGACACCTACGAGCAGTACTTC
TRBV6-6	TRBJ2-7	NA	NA	14	CASSYSGPYYEQYF	TGTGCCAGCAGTTACTCGGGACCATACTACGAGCAGTACTTC
TRBV7-9	TRBJ2-3	NA	NA	15	CASSLAQGPTDTQYF	TGTGCCAGCAGCTTAGCGCAGGGTCCCACAGATACGCAGTATTTT
TRBV18	TRBJ2-1	TRBD2	NA	14	CASSSSGEYNEQFF	TGTGCCAGCTCAAGTAGCGGGGAGTACAATGAGCAGTTCTTC
TRBV18	TRBJ2-5	NA	NA	16	CASSPSLDRPSETQYF	TGTGCCAGCTCACCTTCGTTAGACAGGCCGAGTGAGACCCAGTACTTC
TRBV27	TRBJ1-6	NA	NA	12	CASSFQFSPLHF	TGTGCCAGCAGTTTTCAGTTCTCACCCCTCCACTTT
TRBV5-1	TRBJ2-5	NA	NA	16	CASTSRSSPLQETQYF	TGCGCCAGCACGTCCCGCAGCTCCCCCCTCCAAGAGACCCAGTACTTC
TRBV7-9	TRBJ1-5	NA	NA	19	CASSLEALGPTGRSQPQHF	TGTGCCAGCAGCTTAGAGGCCCTAGGCCCGACAGGCCGAAGTCAGCCCCAGCATTTT
TRBV5-1	TRBJ2-2	NA	once	15	CASSLAAGITGELFF	TGCGCCAGCAGCTTGGCGGCGGGAATCACCGGGGAGCTGTTTTTT
TRBV6-6	TRBJ2-3	TRBD2	NA	15	CASSSRPSGADTQYF	TGTGCCAGCAGTTCTCGGCCCAGCGGGGCCGATACGCAGTATTTT